Listed below are T cell receptor beta chains from one sample, sequenced in a study of blood T cell repertoires in COVID-19. Sequenced by immunoSEQ multiplex PCR; TCRdb stores in-frame clones only, minus some. In the table there are about 220,000 clones, about four fifths of which are singletons. The sample comprised PBMCs or T cells enriched from blood (not recorded which). These receptors originate from a middle-aged woman who had been exposed to COVID-19. Each CDR3 is given with its conserved first and last residue. The D gene is left open where the match is weak. Size tells how often a clone was seen (once, few, many) or the class of an expanded clone, and some rows leave it out.

clone size: .; V gene: TRBV7-2; D gene: .; J gene: TRBJ1-5; CDR3 DNA: TGTGCCAGCAGCTTATTCCAACAGGGAAATCAGCCCCAGCATTTT; CDR3 protein: CASSLFQQGNQPQHF
clone size: .; V gene: TRBV19; D gene: .; J gene: TRBJ1-1; CDR3 DNA: TGTGCCAGTACACCCCGGACAGATATGAACACTGAAGCTTTCTTT; CDR3 protein: CASTPRTDMNTEAFF
clone size: once; V gene: TRBV30; D gene: .; J gene: TRBJ1-6; CDR3 DNA: TGTGCCTGGAGTCCAGGGAATGGGAATTCACCCCTCCACTTT; CDR3 protein: CAWSPGNGNSPLHF
clone size: .; V gene: TRBV6-4; D gene: .; J gene: TRBJ2-7; CDR3 DNA: TGTGCCAGCAGTGACTCGGGGGGTCCCTCCTACGAGCAGTACTTC; CDR3 protein: CASSDSGGPSYEQYF
clone size: .; V gene: TRBV7-2; D gene: TRBD1; J gene: TRBJ1-2; CDR3 DNA: TGTGCCAGCAGCTTAGCGGACAGGAACTCCTATGGCTACACCTTC; CDR3 protein: CASSLADRNSYGYTF
clone size: few; V gene: TRBV28; D gene: TRBD1; J gene: TRBJ1-1; CDR3 DNA: TGTGCCAGCAGTCCCGGGACAGGGGGCACTGAAGCTTTCTTT; CDR3 protein: CASSPGTGGTEAFF
clone size: .; V gene: TRBV28; D gene: TRBD2; J gene: TRBJ2-2; CDR3 DNA: TGTGCCAGCAGTTTCAACCTAGCGGGGGGTAACACCGGGGAGCTGTTTTTT; CDR3 protein: CASSFNLAGGNTGELFF
clone size: .; V gene: TRBV9; D gene: .; J gene: TRBJ1-3; CDR3 DNA: TGTGCCAGCAGCTTTGATAGAGAGAGAAACACCATATATTTT; CDR3 protein: CASSFDRERNTIYF
clone size: .; V gene: TRBV5-4; D gene: .; J gene: TRBJ1-2; CDR3 DNA: TGTGCCAGCAGCTTGGGTCAGGGACAACGCACCTATGGCTACACCTTC; CDR3 protein: CASSLGQGQRTYGYTF
clone size: .; V gene: TRBV7-2; D gene: .; J gene: TRBJ1-1; CDR3 DNA: TGTGCCAGCAGCTTGGCCGGACGAGGGACTGAAGCTTTCTTT; CDR3 protein: CASSLAGRGTEAFF
clone size: .; V gene: TRBV29-1; D gene: .; J gene: TRBJ1-2; CDR3 DNA: TGCAGCGTTGAAGATCCCTCAGGCCAGGTTCGTGGCTACACCTTC; CDR3 protein: CSVEDPSGQVRGYTF
clone size: .; V gene: TRBV19; D gene: TRBD1; J gene: TRBJ2-7; CDR3 DNA: TGTGCCAGTAGACTGACAGGGGGCACCTACGAGCAGTACTTC; CDR3 protein: CASRLTGGTYEQYF
clone size: .; V gene: TRBV5-1; D gene: .; J gene: TRBJ2-3; CDR3 DNA: TGCGCCAGCAGCTTGGGCCAGGGGGATACGCAGTATTTT; CDR3 protein: CASSLGQGDTQYF
clone size: .; V gene: TRBV7-8; D gene: .; J gene: TRBJ2-7; CDR3 DNA: TGTGCCAGCAGCACCTCAGACTACTACGAGCAGTACTTC; CDR3 protein: CASSTSDYYEQYF
clone size: .; V gene: TRBV7-3; D gene: TRBD2; J gene: TRBJ2-1; CDR3 DNA: TGTGCCAGCAGTACCGGGACTAGTCCCTACAATGAGCAGTTCTTC; CDR3 protein: CASSTGTSPYNEQFF